This TCR beta chain was observed in a study of blood T cell repertoires in COVID-19. The overall study: T cells, B-cell-depleted T cells, or PBMCs provided the cDNA or gDNA that served as material.

Authors' analysis steps: Amplification of reference gene primers was used by the study to estimate nucleated cell counts. The method was immunoSEQ multiplex PCR; TCRdb's version includes in-frame clones alone and lacks a portion of them. The DNA gave D and trimming, while V, J and clone size come from that table. The sample has around 280,000 clones; roughly 91% are singletons. Germline V gene lookup returns CDR1 SGHDT and CDR2 YYEEEE. The CDR3 loop spans 15 amino acids. The V end was cut by 7 bases, the J end by 8 bases, with 21 bases between. This clone was recorded once. Sequenced: peripheral blood. The rearrangement joins TRBV5-6 to TRBJ1-4, with a possible D match to TRBD1 (5 bases). The receptor was derived from a woman aged 25 to 45 with COVID-19, enrolled during active disease. Here the CDR3 DNA reads TGTGCCAGCGGCCGCAGGGAGGTTTATGGGGAAAAACTGTTTTTT. It yields the protein CASGRREVYGEKLFF. Based on the CDR3 plus reference TRBV5-6 and TRBJ1-4, the full variable domain is DAGVTQSPTHLIKTRGQQVTLRCSPKSGHDTVSWYQQALGQGPQFIFQYYEEEERQRGNFPDRFSGHQFPNYSSELNVNALLLGDSALYLCASGRREVYGEKLFFGSGTQLSVL.